The clone carrying this T cell receptor beta chain was detected ten times or more. Its antigen is still unknown. TCR beta CDR3 regions were amplified from RNA. Using the HTBI primer set, a first-round RT-PCR was run on the TCR CDR3. TCRdb passed the multiplex PCR reads through MiXCR, listing each CDR3 protein once. The data show 650,000 to 800,000 distinct CDR3 sequences, 45% seen once. This sample is drawn from a study of T cells in Graves' hyperthyroidism and ophthalmopathy. Study findings and constraints: It was a median around 6 months before onset that the model predicted ophthalmopathy.

The CDR3 runs to 17 residues. Germline V gives CDR1 KGHDR, CDR2 SFDVKD. The V segment lost 7 bases and the J segment 3 bases; nucleotides outside the gene matches: 11. The source of this sequence is an adult man with Graves' disease, either hyperthyroidism or ophthalmopathy (not recorded which). This sequence joins TRBV24-1 and TRBJ1-2; 12 bases are a match to TRBD1. The sample consisted of peripheral blood or thyroid tissue (not recorded which). CDR3 loop: CATSPGQGAPGDYGYTF. CDR3 nucleotide sequence: TGTGCCACCAGCCCGGGACAGGGGGCCCCTGGGGACTATGGCTACACCTTC.